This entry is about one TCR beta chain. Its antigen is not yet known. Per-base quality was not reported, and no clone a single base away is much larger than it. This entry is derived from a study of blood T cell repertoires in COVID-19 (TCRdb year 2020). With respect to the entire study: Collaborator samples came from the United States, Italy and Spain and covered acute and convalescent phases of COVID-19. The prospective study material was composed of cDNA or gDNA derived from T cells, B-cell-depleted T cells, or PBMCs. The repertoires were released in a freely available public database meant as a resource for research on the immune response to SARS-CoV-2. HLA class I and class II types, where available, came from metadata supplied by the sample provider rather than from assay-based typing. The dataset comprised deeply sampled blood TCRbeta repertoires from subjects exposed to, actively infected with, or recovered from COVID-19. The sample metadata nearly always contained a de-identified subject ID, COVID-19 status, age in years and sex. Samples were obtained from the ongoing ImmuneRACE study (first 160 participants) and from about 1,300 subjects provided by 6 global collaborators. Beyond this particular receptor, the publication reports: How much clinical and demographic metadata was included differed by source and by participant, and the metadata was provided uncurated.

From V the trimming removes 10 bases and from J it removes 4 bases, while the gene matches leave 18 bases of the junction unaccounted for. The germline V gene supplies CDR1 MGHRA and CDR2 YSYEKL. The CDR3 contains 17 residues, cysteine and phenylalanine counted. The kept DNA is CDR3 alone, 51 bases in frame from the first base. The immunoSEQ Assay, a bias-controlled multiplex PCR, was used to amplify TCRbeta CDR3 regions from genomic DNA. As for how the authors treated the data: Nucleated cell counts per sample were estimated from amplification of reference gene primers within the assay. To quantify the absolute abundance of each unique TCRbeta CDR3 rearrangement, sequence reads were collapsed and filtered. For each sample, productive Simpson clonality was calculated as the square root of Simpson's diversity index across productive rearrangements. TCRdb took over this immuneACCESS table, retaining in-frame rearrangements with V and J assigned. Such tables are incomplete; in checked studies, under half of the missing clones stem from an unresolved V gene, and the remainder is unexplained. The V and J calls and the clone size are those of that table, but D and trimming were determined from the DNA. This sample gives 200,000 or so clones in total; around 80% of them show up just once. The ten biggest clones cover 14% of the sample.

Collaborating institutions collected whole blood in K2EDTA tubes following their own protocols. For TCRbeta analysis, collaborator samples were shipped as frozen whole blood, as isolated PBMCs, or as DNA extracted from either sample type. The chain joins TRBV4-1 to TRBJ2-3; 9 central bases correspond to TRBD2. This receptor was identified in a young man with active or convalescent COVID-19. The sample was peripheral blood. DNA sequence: TGCGCCACCTCTTTGGTGGCGGGAGGGCCTATGTCAGATACGCAGTATTTT. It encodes CATSLVAGGPMSDTQYF.